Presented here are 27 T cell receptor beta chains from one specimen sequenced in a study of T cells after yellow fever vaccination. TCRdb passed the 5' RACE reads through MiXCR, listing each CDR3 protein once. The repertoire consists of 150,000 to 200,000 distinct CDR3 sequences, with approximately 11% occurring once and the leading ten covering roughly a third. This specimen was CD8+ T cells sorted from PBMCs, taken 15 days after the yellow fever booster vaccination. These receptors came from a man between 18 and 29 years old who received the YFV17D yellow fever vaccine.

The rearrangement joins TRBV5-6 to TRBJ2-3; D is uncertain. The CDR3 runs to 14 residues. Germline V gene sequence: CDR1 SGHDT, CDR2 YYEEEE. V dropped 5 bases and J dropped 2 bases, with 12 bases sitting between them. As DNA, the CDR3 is TGTGCCAGCAGTCCCGGGTTTTACACAGATACGCAGTATTTT. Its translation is CASSPGFYTDTQYF.

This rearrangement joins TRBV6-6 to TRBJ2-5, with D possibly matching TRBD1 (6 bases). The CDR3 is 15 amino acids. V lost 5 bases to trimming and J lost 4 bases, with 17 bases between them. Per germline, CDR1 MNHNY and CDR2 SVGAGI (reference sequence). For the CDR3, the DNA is TGTGCCAGCAGTATCCAGGGGAAGGGGGTAGAGACCCAGTACTTC. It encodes CASSIQGKGVETQYF.

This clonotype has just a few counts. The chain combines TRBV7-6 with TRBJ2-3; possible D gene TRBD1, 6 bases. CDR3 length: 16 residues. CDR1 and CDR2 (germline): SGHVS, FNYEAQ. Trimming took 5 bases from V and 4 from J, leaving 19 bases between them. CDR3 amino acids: CASSPGWGQAPDTQYF. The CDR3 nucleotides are TGTGCCAGCAGCCCTGGTTGGGGGCAGGCCCCAGATACGCAGTATTTT. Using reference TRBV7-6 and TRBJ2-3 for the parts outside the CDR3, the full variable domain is GAGVSQSPRYKVTKRGQDVALRCDPISGHVSLYWYRQALGQGPEFLTYFNYEAQQDKSGLPNDRFSAERPEGSISTLTIQRTEQRDSAMYRCASSPGWGQAPDTQYFGPGTRLTVL.

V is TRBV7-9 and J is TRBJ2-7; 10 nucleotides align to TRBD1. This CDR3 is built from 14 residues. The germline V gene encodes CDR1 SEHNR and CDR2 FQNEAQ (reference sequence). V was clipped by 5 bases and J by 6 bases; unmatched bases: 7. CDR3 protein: CASSNRDRGAEQYF. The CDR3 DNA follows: TGTGCCAGCAGCAACCGGGACAGGGGAGCCGAGCAGTACTTC.

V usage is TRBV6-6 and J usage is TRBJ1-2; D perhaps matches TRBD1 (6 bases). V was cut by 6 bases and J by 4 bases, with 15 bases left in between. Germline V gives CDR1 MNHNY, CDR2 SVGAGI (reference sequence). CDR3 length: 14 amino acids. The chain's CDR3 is CASRLRGASYGYTF. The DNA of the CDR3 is TGTGCCAGCAGATTAAGGGGGGCGAGCTATGGCTACACCTTC.

Here the CDR3 DNA reads TGCGCCAGCAGCCAAGACCGGGGGGGGAACACCGGGGAGCTGTTTTTT. Residues: CASSQDRGGNTGELFF. This chain joins TRBV4-1 and TRBJ2-2; 8 bases agree with TRBD2. Germline-derived CDR1 and CDR2 are MGHRA and YSYEKL. The CDR3 is 16 residues long. With 0 bases clipped from V and 1 base from J, the junction kept 1 base outside the gene matches.

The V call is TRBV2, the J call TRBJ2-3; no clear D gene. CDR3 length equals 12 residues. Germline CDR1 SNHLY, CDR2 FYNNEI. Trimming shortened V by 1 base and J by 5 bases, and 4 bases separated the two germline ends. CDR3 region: CASSEEEDTQYF. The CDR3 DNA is TGTGCCAGCAGTGAAGAGGAAGATACGCAGTATTTT.

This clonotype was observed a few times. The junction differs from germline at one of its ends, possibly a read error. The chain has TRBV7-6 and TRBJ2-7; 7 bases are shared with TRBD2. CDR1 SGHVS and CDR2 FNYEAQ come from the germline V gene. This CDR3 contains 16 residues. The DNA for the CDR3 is TGTGCCAGCAGCTTGTTAGGACTAGGGGTCTCCGACGAGCAGTACTTC. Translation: CASSLLGLGVSDEQYF.

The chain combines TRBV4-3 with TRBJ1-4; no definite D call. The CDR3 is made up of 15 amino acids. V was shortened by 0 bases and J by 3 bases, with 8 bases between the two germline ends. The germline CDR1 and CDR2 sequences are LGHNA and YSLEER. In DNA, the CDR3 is TGCGCCAGCAGCCAAGATGAGCAGGCTAATGAAAAACTGTTTTTT. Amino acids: CASSQDEQANEKLFF.

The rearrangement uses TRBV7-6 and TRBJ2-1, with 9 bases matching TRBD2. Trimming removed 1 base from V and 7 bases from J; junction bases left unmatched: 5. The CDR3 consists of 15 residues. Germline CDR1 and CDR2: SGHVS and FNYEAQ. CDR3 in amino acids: CASSLEAGGLNEQFF. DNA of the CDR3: TGTGCCAGCAGCTTAGAAGCGGGGGGCTTGAATGAGCAGTTCTTC.

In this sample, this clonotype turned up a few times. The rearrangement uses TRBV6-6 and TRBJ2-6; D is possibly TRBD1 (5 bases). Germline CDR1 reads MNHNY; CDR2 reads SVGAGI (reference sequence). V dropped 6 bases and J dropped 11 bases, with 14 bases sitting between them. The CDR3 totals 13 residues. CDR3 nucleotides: TGTGCCAGCAGCTCCGAATTCAGGGACGTCCTGACTTTC. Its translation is CASSSEFRDVLTF.

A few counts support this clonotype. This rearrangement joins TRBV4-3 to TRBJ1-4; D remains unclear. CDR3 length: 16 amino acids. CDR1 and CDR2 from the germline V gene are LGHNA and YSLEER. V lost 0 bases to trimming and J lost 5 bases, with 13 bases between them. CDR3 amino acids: CASSQDGRQTNEKLFF. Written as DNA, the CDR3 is TGCGCCAGCAGCCAAGATGGTCGGCAGACCAATGAAAAACTGTTTTTT.

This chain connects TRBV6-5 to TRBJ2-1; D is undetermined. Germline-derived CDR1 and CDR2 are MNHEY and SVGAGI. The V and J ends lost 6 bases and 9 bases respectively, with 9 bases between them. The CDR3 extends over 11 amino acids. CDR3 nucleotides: TGTGCCAGCAGGACCGGATCTGAGCAGTTCTTC. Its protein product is CASRTGSEQFF.

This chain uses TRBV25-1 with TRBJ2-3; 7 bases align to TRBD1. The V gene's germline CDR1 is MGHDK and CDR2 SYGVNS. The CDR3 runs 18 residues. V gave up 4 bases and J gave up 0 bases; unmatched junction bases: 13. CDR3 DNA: TGTGCCAGCAGTGTCTTAGGGATCGGGACAGTTAGCACAGATACGCAGTATTTT. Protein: CASSVLGIGTVSTDTQYF.

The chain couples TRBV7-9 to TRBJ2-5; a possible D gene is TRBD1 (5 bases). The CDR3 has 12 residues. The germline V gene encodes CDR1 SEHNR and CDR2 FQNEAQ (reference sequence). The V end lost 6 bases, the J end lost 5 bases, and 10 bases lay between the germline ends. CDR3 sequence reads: CASRTAQETQYF. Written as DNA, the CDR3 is TGTGCCAGCAGGACAGCGCAGGAGACCCAGTACTTC.

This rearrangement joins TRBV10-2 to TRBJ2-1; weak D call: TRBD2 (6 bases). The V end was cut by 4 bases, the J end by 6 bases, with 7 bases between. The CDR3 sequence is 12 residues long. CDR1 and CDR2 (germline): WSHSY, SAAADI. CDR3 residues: CASSAGGNEQFF. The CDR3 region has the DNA TGCGCCAGCAGTGCCGGGGGCAATGAGCAGTTCTTC.

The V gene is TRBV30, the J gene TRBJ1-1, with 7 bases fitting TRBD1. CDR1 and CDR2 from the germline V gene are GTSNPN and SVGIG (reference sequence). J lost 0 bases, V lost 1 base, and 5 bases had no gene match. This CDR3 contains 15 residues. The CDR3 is CAWSAGQAMNTEAFF. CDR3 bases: TGTGCCTGGAGTGCTGGACAGGCCATGAACACTGAAGCTTTCTTT.

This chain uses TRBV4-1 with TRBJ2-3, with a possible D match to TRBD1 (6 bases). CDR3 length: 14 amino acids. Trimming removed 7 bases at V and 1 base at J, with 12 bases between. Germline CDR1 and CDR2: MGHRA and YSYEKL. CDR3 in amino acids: CASTEDRGTDTQYF. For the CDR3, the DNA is TGCGCCAGCACCGAGGACAGAGGCACAGATACGCAGTATTTT.

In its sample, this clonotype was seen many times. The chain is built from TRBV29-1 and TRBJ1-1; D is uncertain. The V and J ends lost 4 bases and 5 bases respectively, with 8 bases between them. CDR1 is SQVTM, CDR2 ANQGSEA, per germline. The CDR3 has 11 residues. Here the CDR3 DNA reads TGCAGCGTTGCTTGGCGGACTGAAGCTTTCTTT. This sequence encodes CSVAWRTEAFF.

The chain's CDR3 is CASSPSPGTEAFF. The DNA of the CDR3 is TGTGCCAGCAGCCCTTCGCCGGGAACTGAAGCTTTCTTT. This chain links TRBV6-2 or TRBV6-3 with TRBJ1-1; D remains ambiguous. This CDR3 contains 13 residues. V dropped 6 bases and J dropped 5 bases, with 13 bases sitting between them. Germline V gene data show CDR1 as MNHEY and CDR2 as SVGEGT.

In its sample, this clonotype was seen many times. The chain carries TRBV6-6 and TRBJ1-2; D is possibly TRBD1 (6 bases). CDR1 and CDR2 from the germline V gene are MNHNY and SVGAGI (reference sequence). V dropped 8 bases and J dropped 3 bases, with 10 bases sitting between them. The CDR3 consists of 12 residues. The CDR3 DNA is TGTGCCAGCGAGGGGGACCACTATGGCTACACCTTC. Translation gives CASEGDHYGYTF.

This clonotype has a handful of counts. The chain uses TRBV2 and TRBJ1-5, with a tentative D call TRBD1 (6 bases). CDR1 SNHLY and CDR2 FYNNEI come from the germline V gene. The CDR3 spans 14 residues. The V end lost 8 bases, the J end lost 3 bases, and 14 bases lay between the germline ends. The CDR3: CASGGWDTNQPQHF. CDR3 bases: TGTGCCAGCGGAGGGTGGGACACCAATCAGCCCCAGCATTTT.

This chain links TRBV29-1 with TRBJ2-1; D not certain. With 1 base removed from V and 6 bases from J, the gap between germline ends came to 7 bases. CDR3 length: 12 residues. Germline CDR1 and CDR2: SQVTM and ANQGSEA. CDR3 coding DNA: TGCAGCGTTGAAGGGCTCAGCAATGAGCAGTTCTTC. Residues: CSVEGLSNEQFF.

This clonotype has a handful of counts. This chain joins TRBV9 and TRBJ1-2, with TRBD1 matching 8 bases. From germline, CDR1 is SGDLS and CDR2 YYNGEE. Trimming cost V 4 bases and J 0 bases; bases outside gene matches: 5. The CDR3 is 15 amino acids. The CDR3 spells CASSPGTGANYGYTF. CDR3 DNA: TGTGCCAGCAGCCCGGGGACAGGTGCTAACTATGGCTACACCTTC.

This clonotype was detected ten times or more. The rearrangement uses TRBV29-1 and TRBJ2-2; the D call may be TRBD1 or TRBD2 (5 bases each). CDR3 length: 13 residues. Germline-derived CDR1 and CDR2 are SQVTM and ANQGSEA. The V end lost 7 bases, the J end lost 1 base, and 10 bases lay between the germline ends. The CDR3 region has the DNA TGCAGCGCCGGGACGGAGAACACCGGGGAGCTGTTTTTT. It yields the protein CSAGTENTGELFF.

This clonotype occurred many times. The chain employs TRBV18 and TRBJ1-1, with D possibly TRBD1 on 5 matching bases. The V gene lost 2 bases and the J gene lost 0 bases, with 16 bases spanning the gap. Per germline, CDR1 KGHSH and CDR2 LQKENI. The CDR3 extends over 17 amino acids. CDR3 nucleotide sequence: TGTGCCAGCTCACCAACCCTATTGACAGACTTGAACACTGAAGCTTTCTTT. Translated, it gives CASSPTLLTDLNTEAFF.

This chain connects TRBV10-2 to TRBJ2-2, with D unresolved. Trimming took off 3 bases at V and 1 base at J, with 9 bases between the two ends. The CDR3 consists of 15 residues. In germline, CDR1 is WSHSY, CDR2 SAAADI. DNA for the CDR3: TGCGCCAGCAGTGAAAGTGTAGGGAACACCGGGGAGCTGTTTTTT. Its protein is CASSESVGNTGELFF.